Listed below are T cell receptor beta chains from one sample, sequenced in a study of T cells expressing NK-cell markers. TCRdb reprocessed the 5' RACE reads, keeping one entry per CDR3 protein, no DNA. The sample table sets out hundreds of thousands of distinct CDR3 sequences. Input material: blood T cells: a sorted CD56 or NKG2C T cell subset, CD4+ or CD8+ T cells, or bulk PBMC T cells (not recorded which). The receptors were gathered from a woman aged 18 to 75 in good health. CDR3s include the opening cysteine and the closing phenylalanine or tryptophan. Fields, in order: V gene, J gene, CDR3 protein.

>TRBV2|TRBJ2-5
CASSEDLGETQYF
>TRBV6-5|TRBJ1-3
CASSLFSPGTGNTIYF
>TRBV7-2|TRBJ1-4
CASSHNHRRGEKLFF
>TRBV5-1|TRBJ2-7
CASSLVVAETYEQYF
>TRBV25-1|TRBJ2-7
CASSRTRFHEQYF
>TRBV18|TRBJ2-1
CTSSPQRETNEQFF
>TRBV5-1|TRBJ1-1
CATASGGAGGTEAFF
>TRBV6-5|TRBJ2-1
CASSLRTSGRPYNEQFF
>TRBV20-1|TRBJ2-3
CSARGGSSRNTDTQYF
>TRBV20-1|TRBJ2-1
CSADGLGSSDEQFF
>TRBV7-2|TRBJ2-5
CASSPRKEETQYF
>TRBV7-2|TRBJ2-7
CASSFQSGNFYEQYF
>TRBV7-8|TRBJ2-4
CASSLAVTGLAKNIQYF
>TRBV30|TRBJ1-5
CACRGGEGNQPQHF
>TRBV6-1|TRBJ1-2
CASSRGEDKNYGYTF